The T cell receptor (beta chain) under discussion was sequenced for a study of blood T cell repertoires in COVID-19. Overall study: T cells, B-cell-depleted T cells, or PBMCs supplied cDNA or gDNA.

V trimming: 3 bases; J trimming: 7 bases; junction bases outside the gene matches: 6. CDR1 and CDR2 from the germline V gene are MNHEY and SMNVEV (reference sequence). CDR3 length: 16 residues. Data came from immunoSEQ multiplex PCR; TCRdb stores just in-frame clones and leaves some out. The data hold 84,000 or so clones, with over 75% observed a single time. The material sequenced was peripheral blood. This chain links TRBV27 with TRBJ1-6; 10 nucleotides line up with TRBD1. The receptor's source is a human donor in a cohort sampled during active COVID-19. The CDR3 spells CASSFRDRGGNSPLHF. CDR3 DNA sequence: TGTGCCAGCAGTTTCCGGGACAGGGGAGGGAATTCACCCCTCCACTTT.